Detailed here is one T cell receptor (beta chain). The data were taken from a study of vaccination and CD4 T cells after COVID-19. Germline V gene lookup returns CDR1 MRHNA and CDR2 SNTAGT. The CDR3 contains 14 residues. The germline V and J ends were trimmed by 8 bases and 9 bases, with 22 bases remaining between them. TCRdb re-derived calls from the PCR reads in MiXCR, one entry per CDR3 protein. Of tens of thousands of distinct CDR3 sequences in the sample, around 57% were seen once. The source of this sequence is a human donor who had recovered from COVID-19. V gene TRBV6-4 combines with J gene TRBJ1-2; D is undetermined. The input for sequencing was CD4+ T cells from blood, taken before SARS-CoV-2 vaccination. The CDR3 is CASLPPPNVIRYTF. CDR3 DNA sequence: TGTGCCAGCCTTCCCCCCCCAAATGTGATTCGCTACACCTTC.